This paragraph reports one T cell receptor beta chain. These data belong to a study of blood T cells in healthy people across ages. With a J-beta primer mix and a sample-barcoded 5' primer, a second PCR ran about 6 to 11 cycles. Via MiXCR, TCRdb re-called the 5' RACE reads, giving one row per CDR3 protein. The table has hundreds of thousands of distinct CDR3 sequences, around 38% seen once. The sample was blood. This TCR derives from a man of 80 years or more in good health.

The CDR3 DNA reads TGTGCCAGCAGTCCTACTGCTCCGAGGGGAACTGAAGCTTTCTTT. Protein: CASSPTAPRGTEAFF. The chain joins TRBV28 to TRBJ1-1, with TRBD1 as a possible D gene (5 bases). Deletions cut 5 bases from V and 5 bases from J, with 18 bases between. CDR1 MDHEN and CDR2 SYDVKM come from the germline V gene. The CDR3 is 15 amino acids.